The TCR beta chain described here comes from a study of T-cell memory formation after mild COVID-19. TCRdb analysed the 5' RACE reads with MiXCR anew, one entry per CDR3 protein. Among 400,000 to 550,000 distinct CDR3 sequences listed, approximately 25% were seen once. Material for sequencing was PBMCs or a T cell subset sorted from them (not recorded which). The clonotype originates from an adult woman who had mild COVID-19 (a few samples of this study predate the infection). Cell type and time point are not known.

The CDR3 nucleotides read TGCGCCAGCAGCCGAGAAATGATAGCGGGGGGGCCAGAGACCCAGTACTTC. Amino acid sequence: CASSREMIAGGPETQYF. The chain carries TRBV4-1 and TRBJ2-5; TRBD2 aligns across 11 bases. V lost 4 bases to trimming and J lost 4 bases; unmatched junction nucleotides: 11. The CDR3 is 17 amino acids. Germline-derived CDR1 and CDR2 are MGHRA and YSYEKL.